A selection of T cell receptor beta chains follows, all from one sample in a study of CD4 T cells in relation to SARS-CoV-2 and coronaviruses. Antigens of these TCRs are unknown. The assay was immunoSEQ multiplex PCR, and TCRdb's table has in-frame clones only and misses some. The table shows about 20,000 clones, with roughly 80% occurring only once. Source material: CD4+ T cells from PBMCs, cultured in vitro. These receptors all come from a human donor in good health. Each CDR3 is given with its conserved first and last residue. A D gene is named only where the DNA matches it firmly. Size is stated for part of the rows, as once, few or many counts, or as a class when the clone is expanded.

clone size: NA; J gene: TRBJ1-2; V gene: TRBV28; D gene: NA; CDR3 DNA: TGTGCCAGCGGACTGGGGGAGGCAAACGGCTACACCTTC; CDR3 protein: CASGLGEANGYTF
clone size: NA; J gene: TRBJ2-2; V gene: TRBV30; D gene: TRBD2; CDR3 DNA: TGTGCCTGGGGGGGGACTAGCGGGAGGCCGGTCGGGGAGCTGTTTTTT; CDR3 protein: CAWGGTSGRPVGELFF
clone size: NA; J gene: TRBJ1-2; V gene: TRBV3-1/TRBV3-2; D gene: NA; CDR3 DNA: TGTGCCAGCAGCCAAGATACGGGTCCCACCTATGGCTACACCTTC; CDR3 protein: CASSQDTGPTYGYTF
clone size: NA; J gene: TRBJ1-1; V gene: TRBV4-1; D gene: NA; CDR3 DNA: TGCGCCAGCAGCTCTGGACTAGCCGCAAGGATAGAAGCTTTCTTT; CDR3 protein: CASSSGLAARIEAFF
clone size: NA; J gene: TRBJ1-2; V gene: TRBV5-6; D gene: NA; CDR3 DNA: TGTGCCAGCAGCTTGGCAGGGCTGGGTGGCTACACCTTC; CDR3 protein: CASSLAGLGGYTF
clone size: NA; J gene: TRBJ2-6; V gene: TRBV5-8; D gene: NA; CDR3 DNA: TGTGCCAGCAGCTTTCGAGGGGCCAACGTCCTGACTTTC; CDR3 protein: CASSFRGANVLTF
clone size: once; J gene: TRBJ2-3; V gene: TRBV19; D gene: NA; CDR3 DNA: TGTGCCAGTAGTATGAACTCAGGGGTAGAGGGCACAGATACGCAGTATTTT; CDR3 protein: CASSMNSGVEGTDTQYF
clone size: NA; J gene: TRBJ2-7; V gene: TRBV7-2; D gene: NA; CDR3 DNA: TGTGCCAGCAGCTTAGGACCGGCGTCGTACGGTTCCTACGAGCAGTACTTC; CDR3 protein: CASSLGPASYGSYEQYF
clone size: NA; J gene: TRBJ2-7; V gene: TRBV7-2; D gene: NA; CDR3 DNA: TGTGCCAGCAGCTTAGGGTTTCTCTACGAGCAGTACTTC; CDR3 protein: CASSLGFLYEQYF
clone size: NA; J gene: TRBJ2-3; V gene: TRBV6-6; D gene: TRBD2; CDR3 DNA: TGTGCCAGCAGTCGACTAGCGGGAGGGGGTGGCGGCACAGATACGCAGTATTTT; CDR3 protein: CASSRLAGGGGGTDTQYF
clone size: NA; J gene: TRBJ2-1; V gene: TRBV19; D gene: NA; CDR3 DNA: TGTGCCAGTAGTATAGATTCCGGCGGGACCTACAATGAGCAGTTCTTC; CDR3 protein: CASSIDSGGTYNEQFF
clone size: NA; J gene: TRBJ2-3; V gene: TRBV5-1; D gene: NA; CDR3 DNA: TGCGCCAGCAGCCCGGGACACGGACGGGGCACAGATACGCAGTATTTT; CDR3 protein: CASSPGHGRGTDTQYF
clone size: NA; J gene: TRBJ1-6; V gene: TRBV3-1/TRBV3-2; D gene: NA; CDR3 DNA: TGTGCCAGCAGCCAGGGCAGAAGTTCACCCCTCCACTTT; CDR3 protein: CASSQGRSSPLHF
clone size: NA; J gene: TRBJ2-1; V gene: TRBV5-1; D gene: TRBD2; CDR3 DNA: TGCGCCAGCAGCGCCTCGCTACTAGCGGGAGGGGGCTACAATGAGCAGTTCTTC; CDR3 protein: CASSASLLAGGGYNEQFF
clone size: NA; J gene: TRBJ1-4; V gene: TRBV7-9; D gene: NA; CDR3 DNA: TGTGCCAGCAGCGATAACGTTGGTGAAAAACTGTTTTTT; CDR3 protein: CASSDNVGEKLFF
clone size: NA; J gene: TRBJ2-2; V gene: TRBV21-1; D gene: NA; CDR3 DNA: TGTGCCAGCAGCAAACCACAAGCACGGGGCTCGGCCACCGGGGAGCTGTTTTTT; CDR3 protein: CASSKPQARGSATGELFF
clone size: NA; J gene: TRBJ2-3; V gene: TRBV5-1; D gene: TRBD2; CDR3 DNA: TGCGCCAGCAGCGTGGGACTAGCGGGCCGGTTGACAGATACGCAGTATTTT; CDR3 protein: CASSVGLAGRLTDTQYF
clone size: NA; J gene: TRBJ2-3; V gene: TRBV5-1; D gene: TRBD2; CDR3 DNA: TGCGCCAGCAGGACTAGCGGGAGTGCAGATACGCAGTATTTT; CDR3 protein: CASRTSGSADTQYF
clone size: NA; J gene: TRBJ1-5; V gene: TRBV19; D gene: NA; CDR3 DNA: TGTGCCAGTAGTATGACAGTAAATAGCAATCAGCCCCAGCATTTT; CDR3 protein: CASSMTVNSNQPQHF
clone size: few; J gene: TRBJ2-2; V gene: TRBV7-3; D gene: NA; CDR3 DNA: TGTGCCAGCAGCTTTGGGAACACCGGGGAGCTGTTTTTT; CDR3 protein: CASSFGNTGELFF
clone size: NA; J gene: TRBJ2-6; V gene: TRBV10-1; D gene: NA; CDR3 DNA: TGCGCCTCAGCAGGAGGCTCTGGGGCCAACGTCCTGACTTTC; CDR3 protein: CASAGGSGANVLTF